The T cell receptor (beta chain) described here comes from a study of CD4 T cells in relation to SARS-CoV-2 and coronaviruses. Study-wide background: No peptide or an HIV-1 Nef peptide pool served as negative control. Study-wide results and caveats: Compared with monoreactive clones, crossreactive clones showed significantly weaker SARS-CoV-2 expansion.

V lost 4 bases, J lost 3 bases, and 14 bases lay in between. This CDR3 contains 15 residues. Germline V lookup: CDR1 SGHDN, CDR2 FVKESK. Comments on this clone: Its antigen is not identified.

CD4+ T cells from unexposed donors were obtained before the COVID-19 pandemic (2011-2018). Isolation of CD4+ T cells took place after less than 13 days in culture. As cell numbers allowed, unexposed-donor CD4+ T cells faced SARS-CoV-2 S/N and four cold-coronavirus spikes. Data came from immunoSEQ multiplex PCR; TCRdb stores just in-frame clones and leaves some out. The table shows roughly 18,000 clones, with approximately 80% occurring only once. The chain uses TRBV14 and TRBJ2-3; D may be TRBD1 (5 bases). The sequenced material came from CD4+ T cells from PBMCs, cultured in vitro. The clonotype comes from a human donor in good health. CDR3 coding DNA: TGTGCCAGCAGCCTAGGGGCGAGGAGTACAGATACGCAGTATTTT. It translates to CASSLGARSTDTQYF.